This T cell receptor beta chain was recovered during a study of cytomegalovirus exposure and HLA in healthy donors. In the PCR, 60 Vbeta and 13 Jbeta primers were used. TCRdb keeps only in-frame clones here, not all; method: immunoSEQ multiplex PCR. The sample includes 60,000 to 80,000 clones. To note about this clone: Its antigen is not known.

Study findings and constraints: Rarity held for most TCR sequences, but there were some public TCRs that occurred in many donors. An Asian-associated ancestry cluster reportedly showed fewer N-insertions than the roughly 600-donor mean in a later analysis. More than 15,000 TCR beta sequences were associated with HLA alleles at 0.05 false discovery rate in a later analysis. Later analysis suggested most CMV-associated TCR beta chains were HLA-restricted.

V trimming: 4 bases; J trimming: 0 bases; junction bases outside the gene matches: 6. CDR3 length: 15 residues. The V gene's germline CDR1 is SGHRS and CDR2 YFSETQ. The sample consisted of PBMCs. The genes are TRBV5-1 and TRBJ1-1; 7 bases match TRBD1. This TCR was sampled from a man aged 40-50 years in good health and CMV-seronegative. CDR3 region: CASSPEGQLNTEAFF. DNA for the CDR3: TGCGCCAGCAGCCCCGAGGGACAGCTGAACACTGAAGCTTTCTTT.